The 14 T cell receptor beta chains in this list originate from one sample, sequenced in a study of cytomegalovirus exposure and HLA in healthy donors. The PCR contained 60 Vbeta and 13 Jbeta primers. TCRdb's table, derived via immunoSEQ multiplex PCR, lists solely in-frame clones and lacks some. The data contain more than 120,000 clones, approximately 80% of them singletons. The sequencing input was PBMCs. Receptors originate from a male donor in good health and CMV-seronegative.

V usage is TRBV5-1 and J usage is TRBJ2-7; 7 bases are a match to TRBD2. Trimming took 2 bases from V and 5 from J; bases not matched to a gene: 10. Germline CDR1 is SGHRS and CDR2 is YFSETQ. The CDR3 length is 15 residues. CDR3 sequence reads: CASSFSGRVIDEQYF. The CDR3 DNA is TGCGCCAGCAGCTTTTCAGGGAGGGTAATCGACGAGCAGTACTTC.

The chain combines TRBV29-1 with TRBJ2-1; the D is unclear. The germline V gene has CDR1 SQVTM and CDR2 ANQGSEA. The V end was cut by 0 bases, the J end by 9 bases, with 9 bases between. The CDR3 is 12 residues long. The CDR3 DNA sequence: TGCAGCGTTGAAGATCTATGGAGTGAGCAGTTCTTC. This gives the protein CSVEDLWSEQFF.

The chain joins TRBV14 to TRBJ2-7; 11 bases line up with TRBD2. V trimming: 8 bases; J trimming: 9 bases; junction bases outside the gene matches: 12. Germline V lookup: CDR1 SGHDN, CDR2 FVKESK. This CDR3 region has 14 residues. In DNA, the CDR3 is TGTGCCAGCTCCCTAGCGGGGGGCGGTCACGTGCAGTACTTC. Encoded protein: CASSLAGGGHVQYF.

In DNA, the CDR3 is TGCGCCAGCAGCGAAACTAGCTCCTACAATGAGCAGTTCTTC. It translates to CASSETSSYNEQFF. V gene TRBV5-1 combines with J gene TRBJ2-1, with D tentatively TRBD2 (5 bases). Deletions cut 4 bases from V and 0 bases from J, with 8 bases between. Germline assignment: CDR1 SGHRS and CDR2 YFSETQ. The CDR3 totals 14 residues.

The chain recombines TRBV18 with TRBJ2-3; 7 bases fit TRBD2. Germline trimming cut 3 bases from V and 2 bases from J; bases unmatched to any gene: 5. The V gene's germline CDR1 is KGHSH and CDR2 LQKENI. This CDR3 has 15 residues. The DNA for the CDR3 is TGTGCCAGCTCACCCAGCGGGACTATCACAGATACGCAGTATTTT. Its protein is CASSPSGTITDTQYF.

In this sample, this clone turned up many times. The chain recombines TRBV28 with TRBJ2-5; TRBD2 agrees at 7 bases. The trim removed 4 bases at V and 9 bases at J, leaving 11 bases unmatched. The germline CDR1 and CDR2 sequences are MDHEN and SYDVKM. CDR3 size: 14 residues. The CDR3 loop reads CASSSPTSTSPQYF. The CDR3 DNA reads TGTGCCAGCAGTTCGCCGACTAGCACCAGCCCCCAGTACTTC.

V is TRBV5-6 and J is TRBJ2-5; possible D gene TRBD1, 6 bases. The J call is uncertain, as TRBJ2-7 better fits the DNA end. Germline-derived CDR1 and CDR2 are SGHDT and YYEEEE. The CDR3 consists of 15 residues. The CDR3 loop reads CASSSIEQGTYEQYF. CDR3 nucleotide sequence: TGTGCCAGCAGCTCCATAGAACAGGGCACCTACGAGCAGTACTTC.

This clone was counted once. For the CDR3, the DNA is TGTGCCAGCAGTACGAGGCCCTCGGGCTACACCTTC. Translation gives CASSTRPSGYTF. The chain is built from TRBV28 and TRBJ1-2; D is uncertain. CDR1 MDHEN and CDR2 SYDVKM come from the germline V gene. The CDR3 loop spans 12 amino acids. Trimming took 5 bases from V and 8 from J, leaving 12 bases between them.

The chain couples TRBV20-1 to TRBJ1-1; possibly TRBD1 for D (6 bases). The germline gives CDR1 DFQATT, CDR2 SNEGSKA (reference sequence). This CDR3 is 11 amino acids long. The CDR3 bases are TGCAGCCGGGACACGGACACTGAAGCTTTCTTT. Translation gives CSRDTDTEAFF.

This clone came up a few times. This chain links TRBV5-6 with TRBJ2-7; 9 nucleotides align to TRBD2. V shed 4 bases and J 6 bases; nucleotides not matched to a gene: 14. This CDR3 contains 16 residues. Germline values: CDR1 SGHDT, CDR2 YYEEEE. The CDR3 spells CASSPWVVAGVVEQYF. The CDR3 bases are TGTGCCAGCAGCCCCTGGGTTGTAGCGGGAGTGGTCGAGCAGTACTTC.

The chain has TRBV5-4 and TRBJ2-1; 14 positions match TRBD2. The V gene's germline CDR1 is SGHNT and CDR2 YYREEE (reference sequence). V shed 5 bases and J 1 base; nucleotides not matched to a gene: 11. The CDR3 is 19 residues long. CDR3 in DNA: TGTGCCAGCAGTTTCGGACTAGCGGGAGGTGCCGGATCCTACAATGAGCAGTTCTTC. This sequence encodes CASSFGLAGGAGSYNEQFF.

The rearrangement links TRBV28 to TRBJ2-5; D is possibly TRBD2 (6 bases). The CDR3 covers 14 residues. Germline V CDR1 and CDR2: MDHEN, SYDVKM. Trimming pared 4 bases from V and 2 bases from J, leaving 11 bases between. The DNA of the CDR3 is TGTGCCAGCAGTTACTTCGCGGGACAAGAGACCCAGTACTTC. Residues: CASSYFAGQETQYF.

The CDR3 is CASSDGSSGSTDTQYF. CDR3 coding DNA: TGTGCCAGCAGTGACGGCTCTAGCGGAAGCACAGATACGCAGTATTTT. V usage is TRBV6-4 and J usage is TRBJ2-3, with 7 bases identical to TRBD2. The length of the CDR3 is 16 residues. V lost 2 bases to trimming and J lost 0 bases; unmatched junction nucleotides: 5. Germline CDR1 MRHNA, CDR2 SNTAGT.

This clone was seen a handful of times. J is TRBJ2-2 and V is TRBV6-1, with 8 bases matching TRBD2. There are 14 residues in the CDR3. V shed 7 bases, J shed 3 bases, and the junction held 4 bases outside the gene matches. Germline V gives CDR1 MNHNS, CDR2 SASEGT. In DNA, the CDR3 is TGTGCCAGCATCTTGACTAGCGACACCGGGGAGCTGTTTTTT. Amino acid sequence: CASILTSDTGELFF.